The clone carrying this T cell receptor (beta chain) was picked up a small number of times. This sample stems from a study of naive and memory T cell subsets. The CDR3 sequence is 14 residues long. V was clipped by 2 bases and J by 8 bases, with 15 bases between them. Germline V gene sequence: CDR1 LGHDT, CDR2 YNNKEL (reference sequence). Both TRBC1 and TRBC2 were covered by a beta constant-region primer of two equimolar oligonucleotides. A single record per CDR3 protein comes from TCRdb applying MiXCR to the UMI-ligation and nested PCR reads. The data contain 140,000 to 150,000 distinct CDR3 sequences, 17% of them singletons.

The specimen was naive CD4+ T cells from blood. This sequence was found in a human donor in good health. This chain connects TRBV3-1 to TRBJ1-2; no reliable D call. The CDR3 DNA follows: TGTGCCAGCAGCCAATTGGAGGGTTCGAAAGGCTACACCTTC. It yields the protein CASSQLEGSKGYTF.